Presented here are 30 T cell receptor beta chains from one specimen sequenced in a study of cytomegalovirus exposure and HLA in healthy donors. Sequencing was performed with immunoSEQ multiplex PCR; in TCRdb, only in-frame clones are kept and a portion is missing. Among some 250,000 clones, about 92% were seen once, and the ten largest hold around 3.3%. The sample comprised PBMCs. All receptors come from a woman under 40 in good health and CMV-seronegative.

As DNA, the CDR3 is TGTGCCAGCAGATTAGCGGGAAACACCGGGGAGCTGTTTTTT. It codes for CASRLAGNTGELFF. J is TRBJ2-2 and V is TRBV28; 8 bases align to TRBD2. Germline V gene sequence: CDR1 MDHEN, CDR2 SYDVKM. The junction had 2 bases not matched to a gene; V was cut back by 6 bases and J by 2 bases. CDR3 length: 14 amino acids.

J is TRBJ1-2 and V is TRBV6-5; 9 nucleotides align to TRBD1. Trimming removed 7 bases from V and 6 bases from J; junction bases left unmatched: 6. CDR3 length: 13 residues. Germline CDR1 is MNHEY and CDR2 is SVGAGI. CDR3 in DNA: TGTGCCAGCACCCGGACAGGGGAAAATGGCTACACCTTC. Protein: CASTRTGENGYTF.

V is TRBV18 and J is TRBJ2-7; D not certain. Germline V gene lookup returns CDR1 KGHSH and CDR2 LQKENI. This CDR3 comprises 14 residues. Trimming stripped 3 bases from V and 2 bases from J, with 11 bases between. The CDR3 DNA sequence: TGTGCCAGCTCACCCCGGCCGCAAGCCTACGAGCAGTACTTC. This codes for CASSPRPQAYEQYF.

V usage is TRBV2 and J usage is TRBJ2-2; D is perhaps TRBD2 (5 bases). CDR1 and CDR2 (germline): SNHLY, FYNNEI. The V end was cut by 10 bases, the J end by 0 bases, with 18 bases between. The CDR3 contains 16 residues. CDR3 sequence reads: CATQFSRESNTGELFF. The CDR3 DNA reads as TGTGCCACCCAGTTTTCCCGGGAATCGAACACCGGGGAGCTGTTTTTT.

As DNA, the CDR3 is TGTGCCATCAGTGAGTCGCGGGGACTAGTTTCCTCCTACGAGCAGTACTTC. Its translation is CAISESRGLVSSYEQYF. The rearrangement joins TRBV10-3 to TRBJ2-7, with 8 bases identical to TRBD2. Germline values: CDR1 ENHRY, CDR2 SYGVKD. This CDR3 region has 17 residues. V was pared by 0 bases and J by 0 bases, with 7 bases of the junction left unmatched.

The table lists this clone with a count of one. The J gene is TRBJ2-3, the V gene TRBV27; tentative D call: TRBD2 (6 bases). V was clipped by 0 bases and J by 5 bases, with 12 bases between them. There are 15 residues in the CDR3. CDR1 MNHEY and CDR2 SMNVEV come from the germline V gene (reference sequence). The CDR3 DNA follows: TGTGCCAGCAGTTTATCTACGCAGGGACTAGATACGCAGTATTTT. This encodes CASSLSTQGLDTQYF.

The V call is TRBV29-1, the J call TRBJ2-5; D possibly corresponds to TRBD2 (6 bases). Per the germline V gene, CDR1 is SQVTM and CDR2 is ANQGSEA. The CDR3 totals 12 residues. The ends were cut back, 4 bases at V and 3 bases at J, with 9 bases in the middle. CDR3 amino acids: CSVGLVKETQYF. CDR3 bases: TGCAGCGTTGGACTAGTCAAAGAGACCCAGTACTTC.

Only one count was recorded for this clone. V and J are TRBV5-1 and TRBJ2-3; a weak D match, TRBD2 (5 bases). Trimming took 4 bases from V and 6 from J, leaving 18 bases between them. The CDR3 consists of 15 residues. Per the germline V gene, CDR1 is SGHRS and CDR2 is YFSETQ. The chain's CDR3 is CASSPDNGETDTQYF. The CDR3 DNA reads TGCGCCAGCAGCCCCGATAATGGGGAGACGGATACGCAGTATTTT.

The rearrangement links TRBV18 to TRBJ2-7; D is uncertain. Between the trimmed V and J ends, which lost 3 bases and 2 bases, there was a span of 11 bases. The CDR3 totals 14 residues. Germline loops: CDR1 KGHSH, CDR2 LQKENI. The CDR3 DNA is TGTGCCAGCTCACCCGACGTTGGGGCCTACGAGCAGTACTTC. Protein sequence: CASSPDVGAYEQYF.

The J gene is TRBJ2-1, the V gene TRBV23-1; D unresolved. TRBV23-1 is recorded as an ORF, its role being uncertain. Between the trimmed V and J ends, which lost 1 base and 6 bases, there was a span of 19 bases. CDR3 length: 17 residues. The CDR3 region has the DNA TGCGCCAGCAGTCAATTAACAGTGCCGAAGATCTCCAATGAGCAGTTCTTC. It translates to CASSQLTVPKISNEQFF.

The chain combines TRBV6-1 with TRBJ1-5; 11 nucleotides agree with TRBD1. Germline V gene data show CDR1 as MNHNS and CDR2 as SASEGT. V trimming: 8 bases; J trimming: 6 bases; junction bases outside the gene matches: 9. This CDR3 is 15 amino acids long. The CDR3 nucleotides are TGTGCCAGCCACGATGGACAGGGGGCGGGTCAGCCCCAGCATTTT. This codes for CASHDGQGAGQPQHF.

This clone showed up just once. The rearrangement uses TRBV21-1 and TRBJ2-7; TRBD1 is taken as the D call from the table, unchecked against the DNA. TRBV21-1 is an annotated pseudogene. CDR3 length: 13 amino acids. CDR3 DNA: TGTGCCAGCAGCCACGGACAGGGCTACGAGCAGTACTTC. It translates to CASSHGQGYEQYF.

The chain couples TRBV28 to TRBJ1-2, with D possibly TRBD1 on 5 matching bases. The CDR3 is 16 residues long. The germline V gene encodes CDR1 MDHEN and CDR2 SYDVKM. Trimming removed 4 bases from V and 8 bases from J, with 23 bases in between. The CDR3, as DNA: TGTGCCAGCAGTTCTACCCCCGGCAGGGCCGGATGGGGCTACACCTTC. This encodes CASSSTPGRAGWGYTF.

Written as DNA, the CDR3 is TGTGCCAGTAACGGAGGGGATAGCAATCAGCCCCAGCATTTT. It is translated as CASNGGDSNQPQHF. The J gene is TRBJ1-5, the V gene TRBV19; possibly TRBD1 for D (5 bases). There are 14 residues in the CDR3. The V and J ends lost 7 bases and 0 bases respectively, with 10 bases between them. The germline CDR1 and CDR2 sequences are LNHDA and SQIVND (reference sequence).

The V and J genes are TRBV18 and TRBJ2-3; either TRBD1 or TRBD2 may supply D (5 bases each). Trimming removed 4 bases at V and 4 bases at J, with 12 bases between. CDR3 length: 14 amino acids. The germline V gene has CDR1 KGHSH and CDR2 LQKENI. The DNA for the CDR3 is TGTGCCAGCTCACGAGGGGTTTCCCCAGATACGCAGTATTTT. Translation: CASSRGVSPDTQYF.

This clone was recorded once. The V call is TRBV28, the J call TRBJ1-2; D is possibly TRBD1 (5 bases). Germline V gives CDR1 MDHEN, CDR2 SYDVKM. V was shortened by 2 bases and J by 4 bases, with 8 bases between the two germline ends. The CDR3 is 13 residues long. The CDR3 spells CASSLGAGYGYTF. The CDR3 nucleotides read TGTGCCAGCAGTTTAGGGGCCGGCTATGGCTACACCTTC.

The rearrangement joins TRBV5-6 to TRBJ2-5; TRBD1 matches at 8 bases. Germline V CDR1 and CDR2: SGHDT, YYEEEE. V lost 0 bases to trimming and J lost 4 bases; unmatched junction nucleotides: 8. There are 16 residues in the CDR3. CDR3 sequence: CASSLDLTGDRETQYF. The CDR3 DNA reads TGTGCCAGCAGCTTGGATCTGACAGGGGACAGAGAGACCCAGTACTTC.

The chain has TRBV5-8 and TRBJ1-4; 8 bases match TRBD1. Trimming at V came to 3 bases and at J to 3 bases, leaving 7 bases not matched to a gene. This CDR3 has 16 amino acids. Looked up from germline, CDR1 is SGHTS and CDR2 is YDEGEE. The CDR3 region has the DNA TGTGCCAGCAGCTCTGGACAGGGACGGCCTAATGAAAAACTGTTTTTT. Protein: CASSSGQGRPNEKLFF.

The chain uses TRBV5-4 and TRBJ1-2; tentatively, D is TRBD1 (6 bases). V gave up 1 base and J gave up 6 bases, with 10 bases separating them. This CDR3 region has 13 residues. Germline V CDR1 and CDR2: SGHNT, YYREEE (reference sequence). The CDR3 loop is CASSLQGSHGYTF. The DNA for the CDR3 is TGTGCCAGCAGCTTGCAGGGGTCCCATGGCTACACCTTC. The complete variable domain, with remaining parts taken from reference TRBV5-4 and TRBJ1-2, reads ETGVTQSPTHLIKTRGQQVTLRCSSQSGHNTVSWYQQALGQGPQFIFQYYREEENGRGNFPPRFSGLQFPNYSSELNVNALELDDSALYLCASSLQGSHGYTFGSGTRLTVV.

This clone is a singleton in its sample. The chain uses TRBV7-6 and TRBJ2-1; 11 bases agree with TRBD2. The germline V gene encodes CDR1 SGHVS and CDR2 FNYEAQ. The CDR3 sequence is 17 residues long. Trimming removed 5 bases from V and 1 base from J; junction bases left unmatched: 7. The CDR3 here is CASSRILAGVSYNEQFF. CDR3 DNA sequence: TGTGCCAGCAGCAGAATACTAGCGGGAGTGTCCTACAATGAGCAGTTCTTC.

The V and J genes are TRBV11-2 and TRBJ2-7; D possibly corresponds to TRBD1 (5 bases). Trimming left V 0 bases short and J 2 bases short, with 8 bases between. The CDR3 length is 14 residues. Germline loops: CDR1 SGHAT, CDR2 FQNNGV. CDR3 sequence reads: CASSLEQGPYEQYF. DNA for the CDR3: TGTGCCAGCAGCTTAGAGCAGGGCCCCTACGAGCAGTACTTC.

As for this clone: This sample also contains other DNA sequences that code for the same CDR3. The rearrangement uses TRBV28 and TRBJ2-7; 8 positions match TRBD1. The CDR3 extends over 13 amino acids. V trimming: 2 bases; J trimming: 3 bases; junction bases outside the gene matches: 0. CDR1 MDHEN and CDR2 SYDVKM come from the germline V gene. The CDR3 DNA follows: TGTGCCAGCAGTTTAGGACAGGGCTACGAGCAGTACTTC. Translated: CASSLGQGYEQYF.

This clone came up a few times. The genes are TRBV11-2 and TRBJ2-5; D perhaps matches TRBD2 (6 bases). V shed 5 bases and J shed 4 bases, with 11 bases lying between them. This CDR3 is built from 13 residues. Per the germline V gene, CDR1 is SGHAT and CDR2 is FQNNGV. The DNA of the CDR3 is TGTGCCAGCAGCAAACAGCGGGCAGAGACCCAGTACTTC. As protein: CASSKQRAETQYF.

The rearrangement links TRBV4-3 to TRBJ2-1, with TRBD1 identical over 9 bases. V was clipped by 0 bases and J by 9 bases; unmatched bases: 6. This CDR3 is 15 amino acids long. Germline lookup yields CDR1 LGHNA and CDR2 YSLEER. As DNA, the CDR3 is TGCGCCAGCAGCCAAGAGCGACAGGGGGTTGGTGAGCAGTTCTTC. Translation gives CASSQERQGVGEQFF.

The rearrangement joins TRBV4-3 to TRBJ1-4; D unresolved. V was pared by 1 base and J by 5 bases, with 8 bases between. The CDR3 is 14 residues long. Germline V gene lookup returns CDR1 LGHNA and CDR2 YSLEER. The CDR3 is CASSQVVENEKLFF. CDR3 DNA: TGCGCCAGCAGCCAAGTGGTAGAAAATGAAAAACTGTTTTTT.

The V and J genes are TRBV19 and TRBJ2-7, with D perhaps assigned TRBD1 or TRBD2 (7 bases each). Germline V CDR1 and CDR2: LNHDA, SQIVND (reference sequence). The CDR3 length is 15 residues. Between the trimmed V and J ends, which lost 4 bases and 6 bases, there was a span of 19 bases. In DNA, the CDR3 is TGTGCCAGTAGTACAAGGTTCAGGGGGGGATCCGAGCAGTACTTC. Its protein product is CASSTRFRGGSEQYF.

The chain links TRBV15 to TRBJ1-1, with 9 bases lining up with TRBD1. Germline assignment: CDR1 LNHNV and CDR2 YYDKDF (reference sequence). The trim removed 1 base at V and 0 bases at J, leaving 21 bases unmatched. This CDR3 comprises 22 residues. CDR3 protein: CATSRVPGQGPEEGRMNTEAFF. The DNA for the CDR3 is TGTGCCACCAGCAGAGTGCCGGGACAGGGCCCTGAGGAAGGGAGGATGAACACTGAAGCTTTCTTT.

This clone is a singleton in its sample. V usage is TRBV29-1 and J usage is TRBJ2-7, with D possibly being TRBD2 (5 bases). CDR3 length: 13 residues. Per germline, CDR1 SQVTM and CDR2 ANQGSEA. The V end was cut by 7 bases, the J end by 5 bases, with 18 bases between. The CDR3 loop is CSAGRGSPNEQYF. CDR3 coding DNA: TGCAGCGCAGGACGAGGGTCTCCTAACGAGCAGTACTTC.

The CDR3 is CASSLDYYRQGSYEQYF. The CDR3 coding sequence is TGTGCCAGCAGCTTAGATTATTATCGACAGGGATCATACGAGCAGTACTTC. The V and J genes are TRBV11-2 and TRBJ2-7; TRBD1 agrees at 7 bases. This CDR3 comprises 17 residues. Germline V lookup: CDR1 SGHAT, CDR2 FQNNGV. Trimming at V came to 0 bases and at J to 4 bases, leaving 12 bases not matched to a gene.

This chain uses TRBV5-4 with TRBJ2-1, with 10 bases matching TRBD2. J was trimmed by 8 bases and V by 3 bases; bases with no gene match: 2. The CDR3 is 13 amino acids. Germline loops: CDR1 SGHNT, CDR2 YYREEE (reference sequence). The CDR3 DNA sequence: TGTGCCAGCAGCTCCACTAGCGGGGATGAGCAGTTCTTC. Amino acid sequence: CASSSTSGDEQFF.